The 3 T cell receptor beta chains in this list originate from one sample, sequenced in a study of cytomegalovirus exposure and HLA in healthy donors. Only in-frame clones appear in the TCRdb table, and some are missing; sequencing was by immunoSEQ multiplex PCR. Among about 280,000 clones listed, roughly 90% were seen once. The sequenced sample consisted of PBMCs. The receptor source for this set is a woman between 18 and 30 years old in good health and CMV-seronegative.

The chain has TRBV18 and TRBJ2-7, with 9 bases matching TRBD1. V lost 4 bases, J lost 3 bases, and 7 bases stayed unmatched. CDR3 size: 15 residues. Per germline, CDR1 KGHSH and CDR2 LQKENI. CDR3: CASSLTGGISYEQYF. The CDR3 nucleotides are TGTGCCAGCTCACTGACAGGGGGTATAAGCTACGAGCAGTACTTC.

CDR3 nucleotides: TGTGCCAGCAGCTCCCGGAGCGGGGAGGGCCAGTACTTC. As protein: CASSSRSGEGQYF. V gene TRBV2 combines with J gene TRBJ2-5; 7 bases map to TRBD2. Losses at the gene ends were 6 bases for V and 10 bases for J; bases not matched to a gene: 11. The CDR3 is made up of 13 amino acids. CDR1 and CDR2 from the germline V gene are SNHLY and FYNNEI.

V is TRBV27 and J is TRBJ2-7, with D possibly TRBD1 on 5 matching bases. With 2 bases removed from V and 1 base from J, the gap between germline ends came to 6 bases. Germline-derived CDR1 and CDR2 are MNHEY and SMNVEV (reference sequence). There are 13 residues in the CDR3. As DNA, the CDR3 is TGTGCCAGCAGTTTACGACAGTCCTACGAGCAGTACTTC. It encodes CASSLRQSYEQYF.